This T cell receptor beta chain comes out of a study of regulatory T cells in long-lasting Graves disease. Many counts were recorded for this clonotype. Time point meaning: newly diagnosed GD, antithyroid drugs for less than 3 months. The authors made the TCR library using RNA they extracted from PBMCs. TCR beta libraries were built with iRepertoire HTBI primers and Arm-PCR of CDR3 regions. MiXCR, applied by TCRdb to the multiplex PCR reads, yields one record per CDR3 protein. Of about 210,000 distinct CDR3 sequences in the sample, roughly 19% were seen once. The CDR3 runs 16 residues. Germline lookup yields CDR1 KGHDR and CDR2 SFDVKD. Trimming removed 5 bases from V and 5 bases from J; junction bases left unmatched: 7. This sample also belongs to another study, concerning T cells in Graves' hyperthyroidism and ophthalmopathy. This second study says: The model identified upcoming ophthalmopathy a median approximately seven months ahead of onset.

Source: peripheral blood mononuclear cells (PBMCs), taken at new diagnosis, from a patient treated with antithyroid drugs. The rearrangement uses TRBV24-1 and TRBJ2-3; 12 bases align to TRBD1. The clonotype originates from a woman aged 25 to 39 with Graves disease. CDR3 in amino acids: CATSGGTGGMGDTQYF. CDR3 nucleotide sequence: TGTGCCACCAGTGGAGGGACAGGGGGCATGGGAGATACGCAGTATTTT.